This T cell receptor beta chain was profiled in a study of T cell repertoires in cytomegalovirus infection. Study as a whole: Matching HLA type and CMV infection were both indicated by public TCR beta signatures. Study results and limitations: The cumulative frequency of public TCR beta families identified carriers of CMV plus the relevant HLA. What dominated the ex vivo response were HLA-C-restricted CMV-specific TCR beta clonotypes.

Ten or more counts support this clonotype. Its cognate antigen is unknown. TCRdb re-derived calls from the reads in MiXCR, one entry per CDR3 protein. The sample yields about 300,000 distinct CDR3 sequences, around 9.1% seen once. V lost 3 bases and J 0 bases, leaving 9 bases between the germline ends. Germline CDR1 reads SGHNT; CDR2 reads YENEEA. The CDR3 runs to 14 residues. The gene calls are TRBV11-3 and TRBJ2-7; unclear D gene. The TCR originated in a human donor in good health (CMV status not recorded). Some clones in this sample may be carry-over from other donors' samples. The sample consisted of PBMCs. This CDR3 is CASSFHYYSYEQYV. Here the CDR3 DNA reads TGTGCCAGCAGCTTCCACTATTACTCCTACGAGCAGTACGTC.